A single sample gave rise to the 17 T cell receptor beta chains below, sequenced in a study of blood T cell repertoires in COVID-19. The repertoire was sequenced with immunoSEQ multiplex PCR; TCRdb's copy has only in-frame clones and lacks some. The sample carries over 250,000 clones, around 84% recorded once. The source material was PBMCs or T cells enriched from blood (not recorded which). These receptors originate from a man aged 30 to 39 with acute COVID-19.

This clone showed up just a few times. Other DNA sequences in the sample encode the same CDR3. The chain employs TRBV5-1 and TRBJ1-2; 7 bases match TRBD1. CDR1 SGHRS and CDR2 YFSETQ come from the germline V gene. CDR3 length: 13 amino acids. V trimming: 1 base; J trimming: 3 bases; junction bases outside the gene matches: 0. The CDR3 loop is CASSLQGDYGYTF. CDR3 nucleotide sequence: TGCGCCAGCAGCTTGCAGGGGGACTATGGCTACACCTTC.

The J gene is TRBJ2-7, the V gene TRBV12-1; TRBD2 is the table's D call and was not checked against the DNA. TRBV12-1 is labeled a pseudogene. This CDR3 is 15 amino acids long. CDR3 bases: TGTGCCAGCAGGTTGTTGTCGGGGAGCTCCTACGAGCAGTACGTC. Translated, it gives CASRLLSGSSYEQYV.

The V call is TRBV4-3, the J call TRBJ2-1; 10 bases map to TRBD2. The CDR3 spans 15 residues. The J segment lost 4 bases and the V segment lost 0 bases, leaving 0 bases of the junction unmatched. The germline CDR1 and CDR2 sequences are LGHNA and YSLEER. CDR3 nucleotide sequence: TGCGCCAGCAGCCAAGAGGGACTAGCGTACAATGAGCAGTTCTTC. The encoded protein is CASSQEGLAYNEQFF.

In DNA form, the CDR3 reads TGTGCCAGCACCAACCCGGGAACCTCCGGAAAGGTTGGCACAGATACGCAGTATTTT. Residues: CASTNPGTSGKVGTDTQYF. The rearrangement joins TRBV5-6 to TRBJ2-3; D is possibly TRBD2 (5 bases). The CDR3 runs 19 residues. The V gene lost 6 bases and the J gene lost 1 base, with 27 bases spanning the gap. In germline, CDR1 is SGHDT, CDR2 YYEEEE. The whole variable domain, filled in from reference TRBV5-6 and TRBJ2-3, reads DAGVTQSPTHLIKTRGQQVTLRCSPKSGHDTVSWYQQALGQGPQFIFQYYEEEERQRGNFPDRFSGHQFPNYSSELNVNALLLGDSALYLCASTNPGTSGKVGTDTQYFGPGTRLTVL.

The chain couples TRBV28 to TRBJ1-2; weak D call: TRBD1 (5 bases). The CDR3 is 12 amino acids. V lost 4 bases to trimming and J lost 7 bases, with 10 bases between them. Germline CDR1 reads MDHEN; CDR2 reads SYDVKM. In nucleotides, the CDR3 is TGTGCCAGCAGTTCCCAGGGTCCTGGCTACACCTTC. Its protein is CASSSQGPGYTF.

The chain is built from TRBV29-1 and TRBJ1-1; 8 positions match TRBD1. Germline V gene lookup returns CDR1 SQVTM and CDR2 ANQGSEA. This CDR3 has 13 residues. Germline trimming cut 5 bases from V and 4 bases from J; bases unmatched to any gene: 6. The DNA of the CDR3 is TGCAGCGTTCAGACAGGGGAGACCACTGAAGCTTTCTTT. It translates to CSVQTGETTEAFF.

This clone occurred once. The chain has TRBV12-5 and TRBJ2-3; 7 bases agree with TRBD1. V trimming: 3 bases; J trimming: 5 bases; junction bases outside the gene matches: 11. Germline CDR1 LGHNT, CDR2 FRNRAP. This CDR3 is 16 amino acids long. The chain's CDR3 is CASGLIVTGKLDTQYF. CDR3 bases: TGTGCTAGTGGTTTAATAGTGACAGGGAAGTTAGATACGCAGTATTTT.

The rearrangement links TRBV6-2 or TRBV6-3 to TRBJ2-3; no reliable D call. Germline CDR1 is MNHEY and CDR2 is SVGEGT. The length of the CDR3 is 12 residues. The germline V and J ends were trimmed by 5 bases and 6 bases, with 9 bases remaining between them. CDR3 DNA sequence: TGTGCCAGCAGTGACCCCAGGGATACGCAGTATTTT. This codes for CASSDPRDTQYF.

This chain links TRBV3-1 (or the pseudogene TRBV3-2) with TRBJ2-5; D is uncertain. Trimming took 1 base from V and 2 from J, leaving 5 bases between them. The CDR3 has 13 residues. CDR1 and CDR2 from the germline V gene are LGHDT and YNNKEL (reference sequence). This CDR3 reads CASSQGRQETQYF. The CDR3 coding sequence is TGTGCCAGCAGCCAAGGCCGGCAAGAGACCCAGTACTTC.

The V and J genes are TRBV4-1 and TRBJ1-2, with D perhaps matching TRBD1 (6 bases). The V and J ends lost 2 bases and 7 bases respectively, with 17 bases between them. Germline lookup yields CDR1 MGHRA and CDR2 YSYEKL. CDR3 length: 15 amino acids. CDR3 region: CASSQNDRRHSGYTF. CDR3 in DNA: TGCGCCAGCAGCCAAAATGACAGGCGTCACAGTGGCTACACCTTC.

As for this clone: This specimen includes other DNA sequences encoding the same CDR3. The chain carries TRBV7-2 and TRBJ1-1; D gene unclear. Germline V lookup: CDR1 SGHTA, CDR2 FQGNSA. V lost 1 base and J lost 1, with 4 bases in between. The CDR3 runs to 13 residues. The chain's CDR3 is CASSLGQNTEAFF. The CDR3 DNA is TGTGCCAGCAGCTTAGGGCAGAACACTGAAGCTTTCTTT.

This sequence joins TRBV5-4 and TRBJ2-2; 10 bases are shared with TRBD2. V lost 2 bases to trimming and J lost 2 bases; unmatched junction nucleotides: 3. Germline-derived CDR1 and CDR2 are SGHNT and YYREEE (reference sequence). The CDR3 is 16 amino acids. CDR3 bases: TGTGCCAGCAGCTTCTTAGCGGGGGGTAACACCGGGGAGCTGTTTTTT. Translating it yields CASSFLAGGNTGELFF.

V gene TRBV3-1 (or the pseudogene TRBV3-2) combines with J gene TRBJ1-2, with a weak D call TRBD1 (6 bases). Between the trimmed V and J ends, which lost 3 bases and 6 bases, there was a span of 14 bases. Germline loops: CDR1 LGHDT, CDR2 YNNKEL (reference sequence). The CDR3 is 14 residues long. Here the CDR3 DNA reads TGTGCCAGCAGCCAGTGGGACATGACGGATGGCTACACCTTC. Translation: CASSQWDMTDGYTF.

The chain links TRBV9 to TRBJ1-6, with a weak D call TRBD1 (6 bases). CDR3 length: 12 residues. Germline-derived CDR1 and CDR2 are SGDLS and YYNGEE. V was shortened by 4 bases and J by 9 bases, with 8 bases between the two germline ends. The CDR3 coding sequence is TGTGCCAGCAGCCCAGGGGTTTCACCCCTCCACTTT. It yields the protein CASSPGVSPLHF.

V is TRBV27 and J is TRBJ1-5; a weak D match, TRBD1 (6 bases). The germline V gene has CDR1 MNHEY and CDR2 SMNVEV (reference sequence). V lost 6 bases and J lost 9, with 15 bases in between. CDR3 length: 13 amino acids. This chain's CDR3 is CASSGNRERPQHF. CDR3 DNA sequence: TGTGCCAGCAGCGGCAACAGGGAGCGGCCCCAGCATTTT.

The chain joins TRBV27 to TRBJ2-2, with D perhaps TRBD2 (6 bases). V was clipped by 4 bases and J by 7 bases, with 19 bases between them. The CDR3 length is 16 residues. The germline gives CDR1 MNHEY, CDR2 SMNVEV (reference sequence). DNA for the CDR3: TGTGCCAGCAGTTCCACTGATTCCTCGGAGGGCGGGGAGCTGTTTTTT. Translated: CASSSTDSSEGGELFF.

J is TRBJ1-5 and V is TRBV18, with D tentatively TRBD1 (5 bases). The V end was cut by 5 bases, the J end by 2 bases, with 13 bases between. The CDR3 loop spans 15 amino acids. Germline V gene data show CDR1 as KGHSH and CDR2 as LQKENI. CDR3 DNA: TGTGCCAGCTCAGGGGCCGCCGGCGGCAATCAGCCCCAGCATTTT. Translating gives CASSGAAGGNQPQHF.